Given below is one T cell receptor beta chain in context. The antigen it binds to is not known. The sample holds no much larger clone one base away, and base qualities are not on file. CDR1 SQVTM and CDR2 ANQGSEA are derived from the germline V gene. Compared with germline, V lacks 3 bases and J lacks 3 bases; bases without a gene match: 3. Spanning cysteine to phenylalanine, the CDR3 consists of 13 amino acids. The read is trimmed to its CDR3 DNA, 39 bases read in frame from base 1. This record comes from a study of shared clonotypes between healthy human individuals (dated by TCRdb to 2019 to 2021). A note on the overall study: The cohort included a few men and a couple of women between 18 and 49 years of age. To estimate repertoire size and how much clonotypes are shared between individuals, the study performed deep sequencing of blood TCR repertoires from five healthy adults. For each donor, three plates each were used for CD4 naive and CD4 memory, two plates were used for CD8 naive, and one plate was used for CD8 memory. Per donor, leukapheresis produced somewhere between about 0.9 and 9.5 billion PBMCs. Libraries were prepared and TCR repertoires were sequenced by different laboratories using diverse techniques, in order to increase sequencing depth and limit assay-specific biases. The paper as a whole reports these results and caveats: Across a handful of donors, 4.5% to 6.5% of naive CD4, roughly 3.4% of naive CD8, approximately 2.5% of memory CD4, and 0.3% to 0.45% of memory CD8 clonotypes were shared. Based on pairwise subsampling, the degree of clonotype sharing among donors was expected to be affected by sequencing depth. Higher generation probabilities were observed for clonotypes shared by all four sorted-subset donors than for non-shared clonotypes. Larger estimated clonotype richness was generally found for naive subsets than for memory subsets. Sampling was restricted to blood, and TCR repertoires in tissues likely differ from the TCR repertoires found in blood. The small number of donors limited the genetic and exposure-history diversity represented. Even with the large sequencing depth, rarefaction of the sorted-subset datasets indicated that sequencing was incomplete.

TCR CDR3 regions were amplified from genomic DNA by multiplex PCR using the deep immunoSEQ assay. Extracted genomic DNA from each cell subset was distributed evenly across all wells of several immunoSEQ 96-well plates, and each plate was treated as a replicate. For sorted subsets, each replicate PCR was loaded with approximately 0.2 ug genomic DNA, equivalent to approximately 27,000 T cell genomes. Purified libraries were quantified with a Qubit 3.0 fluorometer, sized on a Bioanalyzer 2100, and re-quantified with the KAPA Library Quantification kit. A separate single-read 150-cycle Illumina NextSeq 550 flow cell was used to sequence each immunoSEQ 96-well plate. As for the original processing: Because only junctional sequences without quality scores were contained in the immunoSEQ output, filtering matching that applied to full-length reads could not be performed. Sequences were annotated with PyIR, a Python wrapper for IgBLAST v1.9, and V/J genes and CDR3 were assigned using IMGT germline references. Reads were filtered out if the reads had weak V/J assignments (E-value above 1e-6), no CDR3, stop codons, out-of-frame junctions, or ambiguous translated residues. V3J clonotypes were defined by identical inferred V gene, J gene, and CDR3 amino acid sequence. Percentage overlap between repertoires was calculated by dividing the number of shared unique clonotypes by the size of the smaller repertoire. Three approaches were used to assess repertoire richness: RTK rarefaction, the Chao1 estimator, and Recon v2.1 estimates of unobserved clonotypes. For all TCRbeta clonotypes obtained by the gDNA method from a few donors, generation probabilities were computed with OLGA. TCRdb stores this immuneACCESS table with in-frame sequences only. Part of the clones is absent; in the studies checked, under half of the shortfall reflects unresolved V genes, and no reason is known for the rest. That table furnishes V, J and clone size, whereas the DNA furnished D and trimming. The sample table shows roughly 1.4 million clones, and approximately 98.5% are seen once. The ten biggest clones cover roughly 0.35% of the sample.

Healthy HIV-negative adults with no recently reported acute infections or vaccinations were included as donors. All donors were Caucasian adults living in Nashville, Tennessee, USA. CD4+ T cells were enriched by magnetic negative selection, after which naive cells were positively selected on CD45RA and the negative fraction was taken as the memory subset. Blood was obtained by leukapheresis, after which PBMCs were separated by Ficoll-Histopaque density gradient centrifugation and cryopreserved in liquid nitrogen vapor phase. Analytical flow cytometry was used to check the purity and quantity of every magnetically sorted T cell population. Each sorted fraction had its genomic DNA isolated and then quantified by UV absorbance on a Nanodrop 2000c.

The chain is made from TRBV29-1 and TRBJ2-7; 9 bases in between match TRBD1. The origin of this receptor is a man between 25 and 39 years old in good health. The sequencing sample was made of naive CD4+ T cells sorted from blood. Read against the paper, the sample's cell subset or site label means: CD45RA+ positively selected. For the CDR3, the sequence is CSVEKGQGYEQYF. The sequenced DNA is TGCAGCGTTGAGAAGGGACAGGGCTACGAGCAGTACTTC.